Below are 3 T cell receptor beta chains sequenced from a single sample in a study of blood T cell repertoires in COVID-19 (dated by TCRdb to about 2020). The library came from the immunoSEQ multiplex PCR assay. TCRdb obtained this table from immuneACCESS and retained in-frame rearrangements with V and J assigned. These tables miss some clones; where compared with another copy, unresolved V genes account for less than half of the shortfall, and the remainder is unexplained. Across this sample there are 310,000 or so clones, with over 70% seen only once. The ten largest account for 1% to 1.5% of the sample. Sequenced material: peripheral blood. The receptors here all came from a woman aged 50 to 60 with acute or convalescent COVID-19.

V and J are TRBV15 and TRBJ1-3; no firm D call. V was clipped by 0 bases and J by 0 bases, with 9 bases between them. The CDR3 has 16 amino acids. Per germline, CDR1 LNHNV and CDR2 YYDKDF (reference sequence). The CDR3 loop is CATSRDLGSSGNTIYF. CDR3 in DNA: TGTGCCACCAGCAGAGATCTCGGTAGCTCTGGAAACACCATATATTTT.

The chain employs TRBV12-3 or TRBV12-4 and TRBJ2-1; D gene unclear. The germline V and J ends were trimmed by 6 bases and 3 bases, with 6 bases remaining between them. The CDR3 length is 12 residues. The CDR3 is CASRTSYNEQFF. In nucleotides, the CDR3 is TGTGCCAGCAGAACAAGCTACAATGAGCAGTTCTTC.

The rearrangement links TRBV7-3 to TRBJ2-2; possible D gene TRBD1, 6 bases. CDR1 SGHTA and CDR2 FQGTGA come from the germline V gene. The CDR3 has 14 residues. The germline V and J ends were trimmed by 3 bases and 2 bases, with 7 bases remaining between them. CDR3 DNA sequence: TGTGCCAGCAGCTTGGACAGTAACACCGGGGAGCTGTTTTTT. Translation gives CASSLDSNTGELFF.